These T cell receptor beta chains were read from a single sample in a study of T cell responses to AZD1222 COVID-19 vaccine. Sequencing was performed with immunoSEQ multiplex PCR; in TCRdb, only in-frame clones are kept and a portion is missing. The sample has 45,000 to 55,000 clones; about 81% are singletons. Sequencing was performed on peripheral blood, taken on day 0 of AZD1222 vaccination. These receptors all stem from an adult in good health. Both conserved end residues are part of each CDR3. The order of the fields is V gene, clone size, J gene, D gene, CDR3 protein, CDR3 DNA. A D gene is named only where the DNA matches it firmly. Size is stated for part of the rows, as once, few or many counts, or as a class when the clone is expanded.

>TRBV3-1/TRBV3-2|few|TRBJ1-6|TRBD1
CASSHGQGNSPLHF
TGTGCCAGCAGCCACGGACAGGGCAATTCACCCCTCCACTTT
>TRBV27|.|TRBJ2-3|TRBD1
CASSLLGRGSTDTQYF
TGTGCCAGCAGTTTATTGGGCAGGGGGAGCACAGATACGCAGTATTTT
>TRBV2|.|TRBJ1-1|TRBD1
CASSPPDRVLLNAEAFF
TGTGCCAGCAGCCCCCCGGACAGGGTTCTTTTAAACGCTGAAGCTTTCTTT
>TRBV30|.|TRBJ2-3|.
CAWSSTPPGTQYF
TGTGCCTGGAGTTCCACCCCACCGGGTACGCAGTATTTT
>TRBV6-5|.|TRBJ2-7|TRBD2
CASSYTTSGTYEQYF
TGTGCCAGCAGTTACACGACTAGCGGGACGTACGAGCAGTACTTC
>TRBV15|.|TRBJ2-7|.
CATSSRGEPYEQYF
TGTGCCACCAGCAGCAGGGGGGAACCCTACGAGCAGTACTTC
>TRBV11-2|.|TRBJ1-5|.
CASSSGTNQPQHF
TGTGCCAGCAGCTCCGGGACCAATCAGCCCCAGCATTTT
>TRBV5-1|.|TRBJ1-2|.
CASSLVGQEGYGYTF
TGCGCCAGCAGCCTTGTGGGCCAGGAGGGATATGGCTACACCTTC
>TRBV5-5|.|TRBJ1-2|TRBD1
CASSSTGEGGYTF
TGTGCCAGCAGCTCTACAGGGGAGGGCGGCTACACCTTC
>TRBV19|.|TRBJ2-7|.
CASSIPGGSSYEQYF
TGTGCCAGTAGTATTCCTGGGGGTAGCTCCTACGAGCAGTACTTC
>TRBV13|.|TRBJ2-2|.
CASSLRQGRRTGELFF
TGTGCCAGCAGCTTAAGGCAGGGGAGGCGCACCGGGGAGCTGTTTTTT
>TRBV5-6|once|TRBJ1-6|.
CASSQSVTSSYNSPLHF
TGTGCCAGCAGCCAGTCAGTTACTAGCTCCTATAATTCACCCCTCCACTTT
>TRBV9|.|TRBJ2-2|.
CASSVGLATGELFF
TGTGCCAGCAGCGTAGGGCTAGCGACCGGGGAGCTGTTTTTT
>TRBV27|.|TRBJ2-7|.
CASSIGHEQYF
TGTGCCAGCAGCATTGGCCACGAGCAGTACTTC
>TRBV2|.|TRBJ1-2|.
CASSTDGHYGYTF
TGTGCCAGCAGCACAGACGGCCACTATGGCTACACCTTC
>TRBV6-5|few|TRBJ1-5|.
CASSEGTPYQPQHF
TGTGCCAGCAGCGAGGGGACACCTTACCAGCCCCAGCATTTT
>TRBV12-2|.|TRBJ1-4|.
CASRLAFEGQGASNEKLFF
TGTGCAAGTCGCTTAGCGTTTGAGGGGCAGGGGGCTTCTAATGAAAAACTGTTTTTT
>TRBV5-6|few|TRBJ1-3|.
CASSRDRNTIYF
TGTGCCAGCAGTCGGGACAGAAACACCATATATTTT
>TRBV30|.|TRBJ2-1|TRBD2
CAWSGREGNEQFF
TGTGCCTGGAGCGGGCGGGAGGGCAATGAGCAGTTCTTC
>TRBV3-1/TRBV3-2|.|TRBJ1-1|.
CASSQDQGAMIRAFF
TGTGCCAGCAGCCAAGATCAAGGGGCAATGATTAGAGCTTTCTTT
>TRBV14|.|TRBJ1-1|TRBD1
CASSQAQGTTEAFF
TGTGCCAGCAGCCAAGCACAGGGGACCACTGAAGCTTTCTTT
>TRBV27|.|TRBJ2-3|.
CASSPKGGGRIRTDTQYF
TGTGCCAGCAGTCCCAAAGGGGGAGGGCGGATTAGGACAGATACGCAGTATTTT
>TRBV6-5|.|TRBJ1-2|TRBD1
CASSYTEQGMYGYTF
TGTGCCAGCAGTTACACGGAACAGGGGATGTATGGCTACACCTTC
>TRBV5-4|.|TRBJ2-5|TRBD2
CASSGRPGGQETQYF
TGTGCCAGCAGCGGCCGACCGGGAGGGCAAGAGACCCAGTACTTC